This T cell receptor beta chain originates from a study of blood T cell repertoires in COVID-19. Study summary: T cells, B-cell-depleted T cells, or PBMCs supplied cDNA or gDNA.

This clone has more than one count but fewer than ten. Per the original methods: Estimation of nucleated cell counts was performed using reference gene primer amplification. Repertoires were generated with immunoSEQ multiplex PCR, while TCRdb's copy carries only in-frame clones and drops some. V, J and clone size are taken as reported in that table, and D and trimming were inferred from the DNA itself. The top ten clones hold approximately 11% of a sample with about 180,000 clones, 80% to 90% of them seen once. In germline, CDR1 is MGHRA, CDR2 YSYEKL. The CDR3 is 15 amino acids. Trimming left V 7 bases short and J 2 bases short, with 15 bases between.

V gene TRBV4-1 combines with J gene TRBJ1-3; tentative D call: TRBD1 (5 bases). Sequencing used peripheral blood. The clonotype originates from a human donor with active or convalescent COVID-19. The donor label of this sample is uncertain. CDR3 amino acids: CASTRREGAGNTIYF. The CDR3 DNA follows: TGCGCCAGCACCCGCAGGGAGGGCGCTGGAAACACCATATATTTT.